One and the same sample provided the 14 T cell receptor beta chains below, sequenced in a study of blood T cell repertoires in COVID-19. Assay used: immunoSEQ multiplex PCR; TCRdb lists only in-frame clones, some missing. The sample yields hundreds of thousands of clones, roughly 85% seen once. Sequenced sample: PBMCs or T cells enriched from blood (not recorded which). These TCRs come from a woman between 50 and 59 years old who had been exposed to COVID-19.

The chain recombines TRBV19 with TRBJ1-1; 7 bases are a match to TRBD1. Germline-derived CDR1 and CDR2 are LNHDA and SQIVND (reference sequence). Germline trimming cut 5 bases from V and 1 base from J; bases unmatched to any gene: 10. The CDR3 covers 16 residues. The CDR3 coding sequence is TGTGCCAGTAGTCTACGGGACAGCTGGGGGAACACTGAAGCTTTCTTT. The encoded protein is CASSLRDSWGNTEAFF.

The rearrangement joins TRBV12-3 or TRBV12-4 to TRBJ2-1; D uncertain. The CDR3 spans 12 residues. The V and J ends lost 8 bases and 10 bases respectively, with 15 bases between them. CDR3 amino acids: CASCRVGTEQFF. CDR3 in DNA: TGTGCCAGCTGCCGAGTGGGCACCGAGCAGTTCTTC.

In this sample, this clone turned up once. The chain carries TRBV5-4 and TRBJ1-1; 11 bases are a match to TRBD1. Germline CDR1 SGHNT, CDR2 YYREEE (reference sequence). The CDR3 totals 17 residues. V lost 3 bases, J lost 12 bases, and 19 bases stayed unmatched. In DNA, the CDR3 is TGTGCCAGCAGCTCGATAGGACCCTCGGGACAGGGGGTAGATACTTTCTTT. This gives the protein CASSSIGPSGQGVDTFF.

The rearrangement uses TRBV30 and TRBJ2-3, with TRBD1 identical over 8 bases. Germline loops: CDR1 GTSNPN, CDR2 SVGIG (reference sequence). The CDR3 extends over 13 amino acids. V lost 7 bases and J lost 1; bases outside the gene matches: 4. The CDR3 reads CASSGGGTDTQYF. CDR3 in DNA: TGTGCCTCCTCAGGGGGCGGCACAGATACGCAGTATTTT. Full variable domain (rest looked up from reference TRBV30 and TRBJ2-3): SQTIHQWPATLVQPVGSPLSLECTVEGTSNPNLYWYRQAAGRGLQLLFYSVGIGQISSEVPQNLSASRPQDRQFILSSKKLLLSDSGFYLCASSGGGTDTQYFGPGTRLTVL.

V is TRBV18 and J is TRBJ2-1; D is unclear. CDR1 and CDR2 (germline): KGHSH, LQKENI. This CDR3 has 14 residues. V was shortened by 3 bases and J by 3 bases, with 9 bases between the two germline ends. The CDR3 DNA reads as TGTGCCAGCTCACCCGAGAGGAGCTACAATGAGCAGTTCTTC. Its translation: CASSPERSYNEQFF.

V gene TRBV7-2 combines with J gene TRBJ2-7; D is uncertain. This CDR3 is built from 12 residues. V shed 3 bases and J shed 3 bases, with 6 bases lying between them. The germline CDR1 and CDR2 sequences are SGHTA and FQGNSA. The CDR3 DNA reads as TGTGCCAGCAGCTTGGCCCGCTACGAGCAGTACTTC. Translating it yields CASSLARYEQYF.

The chain links TRBV5-1 to TRBJ2-3, with 7 bases lining up with TRBD2. Trimming cost V 5 bases and J 6 bases; bases outside gene matches: 9. This CDR3 region has 14 residues. The germline V gene has CDR1 SGHRS and CDR2 YFSETQ. The CDR3 DNA is TGCGCCAGCAGAAGTGGGGGACTAAGGGATACGCAGTATTTT. As protein: CASRSGGLRDTQYF.

This clone appeared a single time. The V call is TRBV28, the J call TRBJ1-4; D is perhaps TRBD1 (5 bases). The V gene's germline CDR1 is MDHEN and CDR2 SYDVKM. The V gene lost 6 bases and the J gene lost 7 bases, with 18 bases spanning the gap. The CDR3 is 15 amino acids. CDR3 DNA sequence: TGTGCCAGCAGCGATCAGGGATTTGACCGTGAAAAACTGTTTTTT. This sequence encodes CASSDQGFDREKLFF.

V usage is TRBV6-1 and J usage is TRBJ2-7, with a possible D match to TRBD1 (5 bases). The V end lost 4 bases, the J end lost 6 bases, and 19 bases lay between the germline ends. This CDR3 is 15 amino acids long. In germline, CDR1 is MNHNS, CDR2 SASEGT. The CDR3 here is CASSVIRAQVGEQYF. CDR3 DNA sequence: TGTGCCAGCAGTGTTATTAGGGCACAGGTTGGCGAGCAGTACTTC.

This chain connects TRBV5-1 to TRBJ2-3; maybe TRBD2 (5 bases). CDR3 length: 12 amino acids. Germline values: CDR1 SGHRS, CDR2 YFSETQ. Trimming removed 2 bases at V and 6 bases at J, with 7 bases between. The CDR3 protein is CASSFPGDTQYF. The CDR3 DNA sequence: TGCGCCAGCAGCTTCCCGGGGGATACGCAGTATTTT.

The chain links TRBV6-5 to TRBJ1-1, with a possible D match to TRBD1 (5 bases). Germline V gene sequence: CDR1 MNHEY, CDR2 SVGAGI. CDR3 length: 13 residues. The V gene lost 10 bases and the J gene lost 7 bases, with 19 bases spanning the gap. The CDR3 nucleotides are TGTGCCACCGATTCAATTGGACACATTGAAGCTTTCTTT. Translation: CATDSIGHIEAFF.

The table lists this clone with a few counts. The rearrangement uses TRBV5-4 and TRBJ1-2; weak D call: TRBD1 (6 bases). The CDR3 contains 15 residues. V lost 4 bases and J lost 1, with 14 bases in between. The V gene's germline CDR1 is SGHNT and CDR2 YYREEE (reference sequence). CDR3 sequence reads: CASSPGQFLNYGYTF. In nucleotides, the CDR3 is TGTGCCAGCAGCCCAGGACAGTTCCTTAACTATGGCTACACCTTC.

The chain recombines TRBV25-1 with TRBJ2-2, with 10 bases lining up with TRBD1. Germline CDR1 MGHDK, CDR2 SYGVNS. The junction had 8 bases not matched to a gene; V was cut back by 8 bases and J by 8 bases. The CDR3 has 14 residues. CDR3 residues: CASQRQGATGELFF. CDR3 coding DNA: TGTGCCAGCCAACGACAGGGGGCAACGGGGGAGCTGTTTTTT.

The chain uses TRBV7-2 and TRBJ1-2; D not resolved. V gave up 1 base and J gave up 3 bases, with 6 bases separating them. CDR1 is SGHTA and CDR2 is FQGNSA in the germline V gene. This CDR3 spans 13 amino acids. The CDR3 DNA sequence: TGTGCCAGCAGCTTAGGAGTCTACTATGGCTACACCTTC. This translates into CASSLGVYYGYTF.